Listed here are 15 T cell receptor beta chains from one sample, sequenced in a study of cytomegalovirus exposure and HLA in healthy donors. Produced via immunoSEQ multiplex PCR; TCRdb's table is partial and in-frame only. Of 71,000 or so clones listed, about 94% were seen once; the top ten hold 1.4%. The sequencing input was PBMCs. The receptors here all came from a man aged 18 to 30 in good health and CMV-seropositive.

The rearrangement links TRBV29-1 to TRBJ2-7; possibly TRBD1 for D (6 bases). Trimming left V 0 bases short and J 12 bases short, with 18 bases between. The CDR3 is 13 residues long. From germline, CDR1 is SQVTM and CDR2 ANQGSEA. The CDR3 loop is CSVEDQVQGRLYF. For the CDR3, the DNA is TGCAGCGTTGAAGATCAGGTACAGGGTCGCCTGTACTTC.

This chain joins TRBV30 and TRBJ1-2, with TRBD1 identical over 9 bases. The length of the CDR3 is 13 residues. Germline V gives CDR1 GTSNPN, CDR2 SVGIG (reference sequence). After removal of 7 bases from V and 3 bases from J, the junction contained 6 bases not matched to a gene. The CDR3 DNA is TGTGCCTTTACAGGGGGCTGGGACTATGGCTACACCTTC. As protein: CAFTGGWDYGYTF. Full variable domain (outside the CDR3, taken from reference TRBV30 and TRBJ1-2): SQTIHQWPATLVQPVGSPLSLECTVEGTSNPNLYWYRQAAGRGLQLLFYSVGIGQISSEVPQNLSASRPQDRQFILSSKKLLLSDSGFYLCAFTGGWDYGYTFGSGTRLTVV.

The V and J genes are TRBV11-2 and TRBJ1-4; D unclear. V shed 2 bases and J shed 8 bases, with 6 bases lying between them. This CDR3 contains 12 residues. Germline-derived CDR1 and CDR2 are SGHAT and FQNNGV. For the CDR3, the DNA is TGTGCCAGCAGCTTAACGACAGAAAAACTGTTTTTT. Amino acid sequence: CASSLTTEKLFF.

The genes are TRBV5-5 and TRBJ2-7; unclear D gene. With 2 bases removed from V and 0 bases from J, the gap between germline ends came to 12 bases. The CDR3 is made up of 15 amino acids. Germline V gene lookup returns CDR1 SGHKS and CDR2 YYEKEE (reference sequence). Written as DNA, the CDR3 is TGTGCCAGCAGCTTCGGTTTCTTTACCTCCTACGAGCAGTACTTC. The encoded protein is CASSFGFFTSYEQYF.

This chain joins TRBV19 and TRBJ1-5, with a weak D call TRBD1 (6 bases). Deletions cut 4 bases from V and 5 bases from J, with 15 bases between. The CDR3 is made up of 15 amino acids. Germline CDR1 reads LNHDA; CDR2 reads SQIVND (reference sequence). The CDR3 DNA reads as TGTGCCAGTAGTAGAGGGGGTAGTAGGGATCAGCCCCAGCATTTT. It translates to CASSRGGSRDQPQHF.

The genes are TRBV7-3 and TRBJ2-3, with 7 bases identical to TRBD2. Germline V gene sequence: CDR1 SGHTA, CDR2 FQGTGA. The CDR3 totals 17 residues. The trim removed 0 bases at V and 2 bases at J, leaving 8 bases unmatched. The CDR3, as DNA: TGTGCCAGCAGCTTAACGGGGACGGGGGGTCCCACAGATACGCAGTATTTT. Translated: CASSLTGTGGPTDTQYF.

The chain carries TRBV11-2 and TRBJ1-2; 7 nucleotides line up with TRBD1. Per germline, CDR1 SGHAT and CDR2 FQNNGV. There are 15 residues in the CDR3. The junction had 10 bases not matched to a gene; V was cut back by 3 bases and J by 6 bases. As DNA, the CDR3 is TGTGCCAGCAGCTTCGCGCAGGGGGTGAAGCATGGCTACACCTTC. The encoded protein is CASSFAQGVKHGYTF.

The V and J genes are TRBV30 and TRBJ1-6, with TRBD1 as a possible D gene (6 bases). The germline CDR1 and CDR2 sequences are GTSNPN and SVGIG (reference sequence). The CDR3 is 13 residues long. V was trimmed by 3 bases and J by 7 bases, leaving 10 bases between them. CDR3 nucleotide sequence: TGTGCCTGGAGGGCCCAGGGGAATTCACCCCTCCACTTT. This encodes CAWRAQGNSPLHF.

The chain has TRBV28 and TRBJ2-3, with 9 positions matching TRBD2. CDR3 length equals 18 residues. V lost 3 bases and J lost 1; bases outside the gene matches: 11. Germline V gene data show CDR1 as MDHEN and CDR2 as SYDVKM. This CDR3 is CASSFSGGRAGGTDTQYF. Here the CDR3 DNA reads TGTGCCAGCAGTTTTAGTGGCGGGAGGGCTGGCGGCACAGATACGCAGTATTTT.

This chain joins TRBV25-1 and TRBJ1-4; D gene uncertain. The germline V gene encodes CDR1 MGHDK and CDR2 SYGVNS. The CDR3 has 16 amino acids. V was shortened by 3 bases and J by 7 bases, with 18 bases between the two germline ends. CDR3 protein: CASSDPLWSSGEKLFF. The CDR3, as DNA: TGTGCCAGCAGTGACCCTCTATGGTCGTCGGGTGAAAAACTGTTTTTT. Looking up the rest from reference TRBV25-1 and TRBJ1-4 gives the full variable domain: EADIYQTPRYLVIGTGKKITLECSQTMGHDKMYWYQQDPGMELHLIHYSYGVNSTEKGDLSSESTVSRIRTEHFPLTLESARPSHTSQYLCASSDPLWSSGEKLFFGSGTQLSVL.

The genes are TRBV7-9 and TRBJ1-2; no firm D call. This CDR3 spans 14 amino acids. V lost 9 bases to trimming and J lost 5 bases, with 19 bases between them. Per the germline V gene, CDR1 is SEHNR and CDR2 is FQNEAQ (reference sequence). This CDR3 reads CASTGLPPQYGYTF. CDR3 DNA sequence: TGTGCCAGTACGGGTTTACCACCCCAATATGGCTACACCTTC.

V and J are TRBV9 and TRBJ2-7; TRBD2 aligns across 8 bases. Germline V gives CDR1 SGDLS, CDR2 YYNGEE. J gave up 3 bases and V 0 bases, and 2 bases lay outside the gene matches. There are 14 residues in the CDR3. The CDR3 is CASSVGRGDYEQYF. CDR3 sequence (DNA): TGTGCCAGCAGCGTAGGGCGGGGGGACTACGAGCAGTACTTC.

V is TRBV6-5 and J is TRBJ1-1; 7 bases are a match to TRBD1. With V trimmed by 4 bases and J by 0 bases, 5 bases remained unmatched. The germline V gene encodes CDR1 MNHEY and CDR2 SVGAGI. The CDR3 length is 15 residues. CDR3 coding DNA: TGTGCCAGCAGTTCAACGGGACAGATGAACACTGAAGCTTTCTTT. This encodes CASSSTGQMNTEAFF.

The rearrangement joins TRBV11-2 to TRBJ2-7; 9 nucleotides line up with TRBD2. V was clipped by 5 bases and J by 9 bases; unmatched bases: 11. CDR1 and CDR2 from the germline V gene are SGHAT and FQNNGV. This CDR3 is 14 amino acids long. CDR3 coding DNA: TGTGCCAGCAGCCCTCCGGGACTAGCACTGCGGCAGTACTTC. This sequence encodes CASSPPGLALRQYF.

This CDR3 reads CASSIHPQETQYF. The CDR3 DNA follows: TGTGCCAGTAGTATTCATCCACAAGAGACCCAGTACTTC. This chain links TRBV19 with TRBJ2-5; D is unclear. The V gene lost 3 bases and the J gene lost 2 bases, with 7 bases spanning the gap. CDR3 length: 13 residues. Germline CDR1 is LNHDA and CDR2 is SQIVND (reference sequence).